This T cell receptor (beta chain) was observed in a study of T cell repertoires in aging, cancer and after chemotherapy. Study-level background: Patients with glioblastoma brain tumors were sampled before and after temozolomide-based therapy. The whole study produced a dataset of millions of TCR reads. Findings and limits, study-wide: Age-matched healthy donors had significantly more diverse, less clonal blood TCR repertoires than untreated cancer patients. In cancer patients, declining TCR diversity with age involved lost richness and lost evenness.

Rearranged V-D-J TRB sequences were amplified with a mixed TRB-A/B primer pool. TCRdb fed the multiplex PCR reads into MiXCR, producing one record per CDR3 protein. The data hold 1,500 to 2,000 distinct CDR3 sequences, with more than 25% observed a single time. Regarding this clonotype: Its specificity is not known.

The template was genomic DNA from peripheral blood, not RNA. The CDR3 has 15 amino acids. Germline lookup yields CDR1 DFQATT and CDR2 SNEGSKA (reference sequence). The V gene end was trimmed by 4 bases and the J gene end by 4 bases; junction bases not matched to a gene: 5. The chain is built from TRBV20-1 and TRBJ2-1; 12 bases line up with TRBD2. The source is a human donor with a solid tumor. The sequenced sample consisted of blood. CDR3 sequence reads: CSATWTSGKYNEQFF. In nucleotides, the CDR3 is TGCAGTGCTACATGGACTAGCGGGAAGTACAATGAGCAGTTCTTC.